This TCR beta chain emerged from a study of blood T cell repertoires in COVID-19. Study information: Samples taken during acute and convalescent COVID-19 were collected in the United States, Italy and Spain. Sources were T cells, B-cell-depleted T cells, or PBMCs; the material itself was cDNA or gDNA.

Study processing details: Estimation of nucleated cell counts relied on the amplification of reference gene primers. Profiled with immunoSEQ multiplex PCR; TCRdb holds only in-frame clones, not every one. Clone size and the V and J calls come from that table; the DNA yielded D and trimming. The repertoire includes fewer than 300,000 clones, 90% to 95% of them detected once, and about 2.2% sits in the top ten. While infection was still active, Seattle patients were enrolled and then followed longitudinally. The CDR3 covers 15 residues. CDR1 and CDR2 (germline): LNHDA, SQIVND (reference sequence). V lost 4 bases to trimming and J lost 4 bases; unmatched junction nucleotides: 9.

The chain uses TRBV19 and TRBJ1-2; TRBD1 matches 7 bases. The sample consisted of peripheral blood. The sequence was obtained from a woman aged 25 to 39 with COVID-19, enrolled during active disease. For the CDR3, the DNA is TGTGCCAGTAGTAGAGGGACAGACATGCTCTATGGCTACACCTTC. Translating gives CASSRGTDMLYGYTF.